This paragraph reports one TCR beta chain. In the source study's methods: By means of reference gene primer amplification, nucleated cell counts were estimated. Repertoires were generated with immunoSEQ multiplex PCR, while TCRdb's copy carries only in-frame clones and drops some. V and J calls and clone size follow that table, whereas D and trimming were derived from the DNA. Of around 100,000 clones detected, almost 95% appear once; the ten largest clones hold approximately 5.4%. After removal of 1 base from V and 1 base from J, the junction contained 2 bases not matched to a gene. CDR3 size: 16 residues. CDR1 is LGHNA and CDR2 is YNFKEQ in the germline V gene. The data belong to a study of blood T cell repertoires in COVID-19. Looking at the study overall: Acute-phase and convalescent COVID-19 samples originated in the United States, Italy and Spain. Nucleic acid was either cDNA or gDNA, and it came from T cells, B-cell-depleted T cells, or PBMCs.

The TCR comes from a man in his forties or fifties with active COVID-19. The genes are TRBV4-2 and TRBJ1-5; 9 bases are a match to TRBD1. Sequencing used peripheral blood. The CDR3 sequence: CASSQGDRVSNQPQHF. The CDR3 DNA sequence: TGTGCCAGCAGCCAAGGGGACAGGGTAAGCAATCAGCCCCAGCATTTT.